This T cell receptor beta chain was sequenced for a study of T cells in Graves' hyperthyroidism and ophthalmopathy. TCR beta CDR3 region amplification was performed from RNA transcripts. With the HTBI primer set, the TCR CDR3 went through a first round of RT-PCR. TCRdb passed the multiplex PCR reads through MiXCR, listing each CDR3 protein once. The data hold about 320,000 distinct CDR3 sequences, with approximately 17% observed a single time. Trimming took 8 bases from V and 8 from J; bases not matched to a gene: 13. This CDR3 region has 14 residues. From germline, CDR1 is MDHEN and CDR2 SYDVKM. This clonotype was recorded at least ten times.

Sequenced sample: blood. The rearrangement joins TRBV28 to TRBJ1-2; 8 nucleotides align to TRBD1. The receptor was isolated from a man under 40 with Graves' hyperthyroidism. The CDR3 nucleotides are TGTGCCAGCGCACTCGGGACAGGCGCCGCGGGCTACACCTTC. Protein sequence: CASALGTGAAGYTF.